These T cell receptor beta chains were read from a single sample in a study of blood T cell repertoires in COVID-19. Libraries were prepared by immunoSEQ multiplex PCR; TCRdb keeps only in-frame clonotypes and omits some of them. The sample has 130,000 to 150,000 clones; under 80% are singletons. The material sequenced was peripheral blood. These receptor sequences come from an elderly man with acute or convalescent COVID-19. Each CDR3 is given with its conserved first and last residue. A D gene is named only where the DNA matches it firmly.

>TRBD1|TRBJ1-5|TRBV10-1|18
CASDRGQAGRYSNQPQHF
>TRBD1|TRBJ2-4|TRBV24-1|13
CATSDQGVDIQYF
>TRBD2|TRBJ2-7|TRBV7-9|14
CASSLSGGQYEQYF
>.|TRBJ2-1|TRBV2|13
CASSREVRNEQFF
>.|TRBJ2-5|TRBV11-3|12
CASSLSGETQYF
>.|TRBJ2-3|TRBV7-3|18
CASSLNLVPSTSTDTQYF
>.|TRBJ1-5|TRBV10-3|13
CAISEGPGQPQHF
>.|TRBJ2-5|TRBV5-6|16
CASSLVGEGAQETQYF
>TRBD2|TRBJ2-2|TRBV5-1|15
CASSFRLADTGELFF
>.|TRBJ1-5|TRBV29-1|13
CSVEWGRGQPQHF
>.|TRBJ2-4|TRBV5-1|13
CASSLGHGDIQYF
>TRBD1|TRBJ2-3|TRBV7-6|16
CASSLQGETSTDTQYF
>.|TRBJ2-2|TRBV5-1|14
CASSLGANTGELFF
>.|TRBJ2-7|TRBV18|15
CASSPQRTLTYEQYF
>TRBD1|TRBJ1-2|TRBV20-1|11
CSATGVGGYTF
>.|TRBJ2-2|TRBV6-5|14
CASKTGPHTGELFF
>.|TRBJ1-6|TRBV27|13
CASSPKANSPLHF
>TRBD1|TRBJ2-7|TRBV7-2|14
CASSLFTGAYEQYF
>.|TRBJ2-3|TRBV13|15
CASSLGGKDTDTQYF
>.|TRBJ2-3|TRBV5-4|15
CASSAQGTSTDTQYF
>TRBD1|TRBJ1-1|TRBV6-5|14
CASSYAGGAGEAFF
>.|TRBJ1-1|TRBV11-2|13
CASSLGGDGEAFF
>.|TRBJ1-5|TRBV18|15
CASSPVAVSNQPQHF
>TRBD2|TRBJ2-2|TRBV19|15
CASNQLAGISGELFF
>.|TRBJ2-5|TRBV15|13
CATSRSYQETQYF
>.|TRBJ2-7|TRBV6-5|13
CASRRDGAYEQYF
>TRBD1|TRBJ2-7|TRBV4-3|15
CASSQDRDSSYEQYF
>.|TRBJ2-3|TRBV19|15
CASSDSSLGTDTQYF
>.|TRBJ2-5|TRBV18|15
CASSPYQKSEETQYF
>.|TRBJ1-2|TRBV7-2|15
CASSLEYRENYGYTF
>TRBD1|TRBJ2-5|TRBV20-1|15
CSASDPRTGEKTQYF
>.|TRBJ2-7|TRBV11-2|14
CASSLSGNSYEQYF
>TRBD1|TRBJ1-4|TRBV5-5|16
CASSFGQATTNEKLFF
>.|TRBJ2-1|TRBV6-6|12
CASSYVGDEQFF
>.|TRBJ2-7|TRBV7-2|13
CASSLSILGEQYF
>.|TRBJ1-3|TRBV7-3|13
CASSLGSGNTIYF
>.|TRBJ1-1|TRBV5-1|15
CASSSTDNLGPEAFF
>.|TRBJ1-1|TRBV5-1|14
CASHRQEANTEAFF
>.|TRBJ1-4|TRBV19|15
CASSISGFPGEKLFF
>.|TRBJ1-2|TRBV18|15
CASSPEAGEHYGYTF
>.|TRBJ1-4|TRBV6-2/TRBV6-3|14
CASSYDGRGQKLFF
>TRBD2|TRBJ2-7|TRBV10-2|14
CASRMGLASYEQYF